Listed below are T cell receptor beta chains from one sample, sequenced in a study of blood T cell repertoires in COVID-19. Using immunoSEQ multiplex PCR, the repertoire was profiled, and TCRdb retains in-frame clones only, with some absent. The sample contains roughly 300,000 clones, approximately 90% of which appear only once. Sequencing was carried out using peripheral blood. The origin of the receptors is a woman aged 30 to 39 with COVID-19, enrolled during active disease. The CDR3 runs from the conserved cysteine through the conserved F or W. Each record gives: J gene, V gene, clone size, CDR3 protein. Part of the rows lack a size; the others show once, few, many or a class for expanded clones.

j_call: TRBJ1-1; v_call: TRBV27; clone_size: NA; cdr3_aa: CASSLSGTGLTEAFF
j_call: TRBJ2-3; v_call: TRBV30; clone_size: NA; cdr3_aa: CAKDQGGEDTQYF
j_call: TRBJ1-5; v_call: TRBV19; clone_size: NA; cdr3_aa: CASSIFGQGDYSNQPQHF
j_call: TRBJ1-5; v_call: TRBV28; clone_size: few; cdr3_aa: CASSPQVIGGDQPQHF
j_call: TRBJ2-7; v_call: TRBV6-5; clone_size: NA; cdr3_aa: CASRVTGGSYEQYF
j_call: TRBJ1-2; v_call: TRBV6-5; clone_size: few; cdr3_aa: CASSLGGYGYTF
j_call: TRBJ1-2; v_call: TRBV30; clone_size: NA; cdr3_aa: CAWSPDRPYNYGYTF
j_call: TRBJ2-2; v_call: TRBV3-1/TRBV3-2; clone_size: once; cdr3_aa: CASSQVGRRTGELFF
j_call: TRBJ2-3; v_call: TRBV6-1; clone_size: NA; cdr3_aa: CASSEAGGATDTQYF
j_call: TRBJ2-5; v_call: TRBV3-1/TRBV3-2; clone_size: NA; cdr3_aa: CASSQDWPGLAGGPGETQYF
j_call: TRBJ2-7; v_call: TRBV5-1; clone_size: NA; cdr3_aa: CASSLGAPGYEQYF
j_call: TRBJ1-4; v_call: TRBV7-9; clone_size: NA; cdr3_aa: CASSFPFGGHEKLFF
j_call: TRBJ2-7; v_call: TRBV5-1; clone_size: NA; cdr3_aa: CASSYETAYEQYF
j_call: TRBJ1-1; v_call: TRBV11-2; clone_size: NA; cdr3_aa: CASSRFQGRWTEAFF
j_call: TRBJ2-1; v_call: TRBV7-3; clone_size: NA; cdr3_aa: CASSLIAGVVNEQFF
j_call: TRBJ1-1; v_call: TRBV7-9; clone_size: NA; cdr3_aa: CASSPRTEAFF
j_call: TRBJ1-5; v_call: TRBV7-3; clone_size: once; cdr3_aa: CASSLTGGQPQHF
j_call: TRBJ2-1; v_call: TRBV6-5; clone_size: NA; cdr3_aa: CASSYSGLAFNEQFF
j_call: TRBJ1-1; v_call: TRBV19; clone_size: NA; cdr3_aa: CASEGQGAARAFF
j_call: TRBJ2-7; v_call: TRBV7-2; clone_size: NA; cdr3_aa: CASSPRHEREGLGEQYF
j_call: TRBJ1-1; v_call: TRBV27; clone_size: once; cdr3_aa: CASSLGGDLEAFF
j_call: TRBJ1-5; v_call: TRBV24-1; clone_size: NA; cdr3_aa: CATSGPYSNQPQHF
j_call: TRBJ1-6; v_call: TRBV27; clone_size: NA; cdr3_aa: CASSFRGEVYNSPLHF
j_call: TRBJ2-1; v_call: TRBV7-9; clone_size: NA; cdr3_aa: CASSLGGGAYNEQFF
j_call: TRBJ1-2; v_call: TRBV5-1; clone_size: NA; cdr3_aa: CASSLGSHTGDGYTF
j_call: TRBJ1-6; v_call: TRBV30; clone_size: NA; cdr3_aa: CAWGDRNSPLHF
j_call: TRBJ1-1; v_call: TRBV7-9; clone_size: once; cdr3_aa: CASSPQGGEAFF
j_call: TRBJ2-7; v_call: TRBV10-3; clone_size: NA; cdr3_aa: CATSGGLSYEQYF
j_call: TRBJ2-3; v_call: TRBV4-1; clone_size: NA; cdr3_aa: CASSLLAGTTDTQYF
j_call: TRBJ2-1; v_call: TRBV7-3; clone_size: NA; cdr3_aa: CASSLSSGLATGEQFF
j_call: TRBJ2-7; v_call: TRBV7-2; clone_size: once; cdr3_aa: CASSLIGEQYF
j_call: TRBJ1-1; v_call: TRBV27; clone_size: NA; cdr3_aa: CASSSRSGAGAFF
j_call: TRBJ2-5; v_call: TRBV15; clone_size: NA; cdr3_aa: CATSISGQETQYF
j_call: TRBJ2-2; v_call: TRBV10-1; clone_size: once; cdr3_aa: CASQRDSRTGELFF
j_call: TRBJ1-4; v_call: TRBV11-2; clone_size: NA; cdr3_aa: CASSFFGTGGGYEKLFF
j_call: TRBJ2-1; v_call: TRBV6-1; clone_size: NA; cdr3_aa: CASSDGGSGGPFDGAEQFF
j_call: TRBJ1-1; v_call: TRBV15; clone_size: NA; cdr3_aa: CATSRPGQTNTEAFF
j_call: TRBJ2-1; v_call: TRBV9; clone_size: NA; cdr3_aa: CASSVGTSGYNEQFF
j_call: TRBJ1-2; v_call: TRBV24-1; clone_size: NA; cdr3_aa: CATSDTRTGRGYTF
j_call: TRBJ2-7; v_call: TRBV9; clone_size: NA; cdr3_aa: CASSTRQGLTYEQYF
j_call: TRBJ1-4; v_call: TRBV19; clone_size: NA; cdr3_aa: CASSRTNEKLFF
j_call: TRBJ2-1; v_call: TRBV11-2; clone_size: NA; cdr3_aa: CASSLVTSSSYNEQFF
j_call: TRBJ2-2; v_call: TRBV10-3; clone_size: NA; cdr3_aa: CAISSTVAGGLRGGELFF
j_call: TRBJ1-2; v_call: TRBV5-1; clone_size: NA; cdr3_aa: CASKGRQGVWDYGYTF
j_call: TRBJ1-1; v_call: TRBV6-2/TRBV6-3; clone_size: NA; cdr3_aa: CASSPWQVVNTEAFF
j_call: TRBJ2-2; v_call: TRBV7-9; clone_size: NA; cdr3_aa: CASSRPGQGASGELFF